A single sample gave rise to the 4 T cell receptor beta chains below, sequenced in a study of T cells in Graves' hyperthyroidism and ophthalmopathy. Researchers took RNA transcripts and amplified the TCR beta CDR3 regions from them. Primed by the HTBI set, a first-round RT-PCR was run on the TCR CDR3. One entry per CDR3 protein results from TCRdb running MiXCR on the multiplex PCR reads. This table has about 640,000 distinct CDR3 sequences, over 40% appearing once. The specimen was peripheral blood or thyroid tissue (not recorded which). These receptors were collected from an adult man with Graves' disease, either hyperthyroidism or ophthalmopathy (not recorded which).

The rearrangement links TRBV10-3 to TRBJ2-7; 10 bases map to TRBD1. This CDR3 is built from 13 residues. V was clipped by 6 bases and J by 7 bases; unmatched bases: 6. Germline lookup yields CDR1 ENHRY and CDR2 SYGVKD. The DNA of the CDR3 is TGTGCCATCAGGGGGACAGGGGATCCAGAGCAGTACTTC. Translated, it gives CAIRGTGDPEQYF.

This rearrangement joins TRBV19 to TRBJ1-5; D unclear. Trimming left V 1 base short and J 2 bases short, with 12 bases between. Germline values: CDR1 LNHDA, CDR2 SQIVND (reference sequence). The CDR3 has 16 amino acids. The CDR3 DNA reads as TGTGCCAGTAGTATAGTCCGGCAGGAGGGCAATCAGCCCCAGCATTTT. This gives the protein CASSIVRQEGNQPQHF.

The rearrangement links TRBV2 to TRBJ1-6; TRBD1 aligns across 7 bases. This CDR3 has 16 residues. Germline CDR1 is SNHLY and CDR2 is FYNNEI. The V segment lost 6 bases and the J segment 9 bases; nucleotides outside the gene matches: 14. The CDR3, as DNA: TGTGCCAGCAGCCGCCGGGGCGGGACAGCACTTTCACCCCTCCACTTT. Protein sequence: CASSRRGGTALSPLHF.

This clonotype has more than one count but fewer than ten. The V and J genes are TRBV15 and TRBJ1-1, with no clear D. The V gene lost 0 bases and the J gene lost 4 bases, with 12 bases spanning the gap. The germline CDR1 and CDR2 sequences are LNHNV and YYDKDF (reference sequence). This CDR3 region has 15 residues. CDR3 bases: TGTGCCACCAGCAGAGATCCCCGCGGGAGCACTGAAGCTTTCTTT. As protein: CATSRDPRGSTEAFF.